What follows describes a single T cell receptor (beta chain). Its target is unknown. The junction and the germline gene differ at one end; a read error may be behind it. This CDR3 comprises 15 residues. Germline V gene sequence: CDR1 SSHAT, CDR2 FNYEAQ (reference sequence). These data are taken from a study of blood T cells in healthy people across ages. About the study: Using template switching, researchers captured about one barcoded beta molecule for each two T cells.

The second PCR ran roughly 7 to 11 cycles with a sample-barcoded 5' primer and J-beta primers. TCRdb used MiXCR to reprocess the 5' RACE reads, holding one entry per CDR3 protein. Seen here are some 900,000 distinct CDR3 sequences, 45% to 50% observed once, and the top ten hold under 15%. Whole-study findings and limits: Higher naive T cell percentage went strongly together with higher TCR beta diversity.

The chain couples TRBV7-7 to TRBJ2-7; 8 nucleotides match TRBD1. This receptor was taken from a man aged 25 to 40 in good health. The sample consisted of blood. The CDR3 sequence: CASIFQGARAYEQYF. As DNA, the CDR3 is TGTGCTAGCATTTTTCAGGGGGCGAGGGCCTACGAGCAGTACTTC.